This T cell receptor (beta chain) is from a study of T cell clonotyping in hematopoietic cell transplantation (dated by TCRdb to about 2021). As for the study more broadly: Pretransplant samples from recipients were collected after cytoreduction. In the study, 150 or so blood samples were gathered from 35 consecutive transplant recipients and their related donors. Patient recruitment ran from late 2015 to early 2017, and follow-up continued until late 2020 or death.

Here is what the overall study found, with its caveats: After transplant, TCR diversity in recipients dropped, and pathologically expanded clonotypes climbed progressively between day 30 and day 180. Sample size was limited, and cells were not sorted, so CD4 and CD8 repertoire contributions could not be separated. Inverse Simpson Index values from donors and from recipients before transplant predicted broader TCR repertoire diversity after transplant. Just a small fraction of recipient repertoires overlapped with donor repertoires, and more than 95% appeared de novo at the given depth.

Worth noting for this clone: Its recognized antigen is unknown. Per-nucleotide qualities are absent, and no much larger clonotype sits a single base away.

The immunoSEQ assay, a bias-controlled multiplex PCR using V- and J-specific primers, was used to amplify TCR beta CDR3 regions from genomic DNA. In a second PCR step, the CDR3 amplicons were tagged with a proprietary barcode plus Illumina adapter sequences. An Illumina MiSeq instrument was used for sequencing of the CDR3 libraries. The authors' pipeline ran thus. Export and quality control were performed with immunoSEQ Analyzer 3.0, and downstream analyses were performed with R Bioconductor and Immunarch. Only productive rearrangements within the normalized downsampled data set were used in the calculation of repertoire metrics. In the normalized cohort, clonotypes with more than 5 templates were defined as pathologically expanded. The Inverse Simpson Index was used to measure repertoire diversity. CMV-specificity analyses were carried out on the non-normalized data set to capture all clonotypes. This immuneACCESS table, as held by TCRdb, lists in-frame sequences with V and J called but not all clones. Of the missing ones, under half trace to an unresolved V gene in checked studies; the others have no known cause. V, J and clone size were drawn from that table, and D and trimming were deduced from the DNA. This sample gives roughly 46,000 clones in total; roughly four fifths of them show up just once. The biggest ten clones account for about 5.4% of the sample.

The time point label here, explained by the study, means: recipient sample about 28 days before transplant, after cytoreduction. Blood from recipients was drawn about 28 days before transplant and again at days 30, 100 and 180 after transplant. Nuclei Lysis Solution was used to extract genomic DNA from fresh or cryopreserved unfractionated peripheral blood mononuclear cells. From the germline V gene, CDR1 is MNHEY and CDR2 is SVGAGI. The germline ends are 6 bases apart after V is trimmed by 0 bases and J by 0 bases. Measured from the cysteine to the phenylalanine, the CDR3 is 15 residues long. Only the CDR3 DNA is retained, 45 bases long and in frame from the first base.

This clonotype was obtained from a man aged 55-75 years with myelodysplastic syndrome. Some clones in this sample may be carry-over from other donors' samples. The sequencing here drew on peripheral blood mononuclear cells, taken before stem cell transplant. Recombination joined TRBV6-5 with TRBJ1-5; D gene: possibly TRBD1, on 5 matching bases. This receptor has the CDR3 CASSYSRDSNQPQHF. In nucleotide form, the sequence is TGTGCCAGCAGTTACTCCAGGGATAGCAATCAGCCCCAGCATTTT.